This TCR beta chain comes out of a study of graft-versus-host responses after intestinal transplantation. The wider study: Multivisceral, liver-intestinal, or isolated intestinal grafts went to recipients. Every recipient had anti-thymocyte globulin induction and 3 to 4 years of tacrolimus plus steroids.

Study conclusions and caveats: Allografts carried high graft-versus-host to host-versus-graft clonal ratios in patients having graft-donor T cell macrochimerism. Recipient bone marrow held GvH clones, some seen earlier in ileum or blood.

CDR3 length equals 16 residues. The ends were cut back, 0 bases at V and 9 bases at J, with 15 bases in the middle. The germline V gene encodes CDR1 SNHLY and CDR2 FYNNEI. TCRdb's copy holds only in-frame clones and misses some; the assay was immunoSEQ multiplex PCR. The sample holds approximately 15,000 clones, about 87% seen once. A note on this clone: Its antigen remains unidentified.

The receptor comes from a human patient who received an intestinal transplant, so some T cells may come from the graft donor. Sequenced here: bone marrow, sampled 120 to 130 days after intestinal transplantation. The J gene is TRBJ1-6, the V gene TRBV2, with D possibly TRBD1 on 6 matching bases. The CDR3 reads CASSEALPGQGSPLHF. CDR3 DNA sequence: TGTGCCAGCAGTGAAGCGCTGCCGGGACAAGGTTCACCCCTCCACTTT.